The text below deals with one TCR beta chain. There are a few counts of this clone. Its cognate antigen has yet to be identified. One base away there is no much larger clone; base qualities are not given. This sample is part of a study of cytomegalovirus exposure and HLA in healthy donors (dated by TCRdb to the late 2010s). With regard to the full study: An earlier analysis of some 500 of the donors reported 250 to 300 Gb of sequence data and 117 million unique TCR beta sequences from approximately 180 million T cells. Around 320 gigabases of sequencing data and approximately 85 million unique TCR sequences were included in an early release covering over 600 HLA-typed donors. Of the roughly 400 genotyped donors, about 80% fell in the genetic ancestry cluster associated with self-reported Caucasian donors. The study was designed to test whether signatures of past pathogen exposure could be identified by cataloging public T cell receptors. The T cell repertoires of 666 subjects were profiled by immunosequencing and related to cytomegalovirus serostatus. Besides the first cohort of around 670 subjects, a separate validation cohort made up of 90 to 150 different subjects was used. The study combined high-throughput TCR immunosequencing, statistical association of individual TCRs with disease status, and machine learning to predict cytomegalovirus infection status. In a later analysis, previously published TCR beta repertoires from fewer than 750 donors were re-analyzed and high-resolution HLA genotyping was added so that TCR occurrence patterns could be studied. Rather than using new phenotypic data, the later analysis identified candidate immune exposures from TCR beta sequences and from how often those sequences occurred across donors. To decide whether each TCR beta V gene segment behaved as functional or pseudogenic, an earlier analysis of 587 of the donors relied on high-throughput TCR beta sequencing. Alongside the repertoire data, information on donor age, sex, ethnicity and CMV serostatus was compiled. A later genetic analysis used genome-wide SNP genotypes for about three fifths of the roughly 700 donors, treating that subset as a discovery cohort. Every repertoire in the discovery cohort had been generated on one and the same sequencing platform. HLA typing included class I and class II loci at four-digit resolution. Typing coverage varied by locus: roughly 620-640 donors for A, B, C, DRB1 and DQB1; 500 to 550 for DQA1; 600 to 610 for DPA1; roughly 470 for DPB1. Four to six DR-DQ haplotypes were handled as single units for association and clustering, since linkage in the cohort was strong. Across roughly 420 genotyped donors of the cohort, an average of approximately 220,000 unique TCR beta nucleotide sequences per donor were sequenced, and around 20% of those sequences were non-productive.

The cohort was made up of several hundred healthy bone marrow donors. All cohort members were sampled while nominally healthy, although unrecorded immune exposures were likely present. The donor was CMV seronegative and was included in the group of about 350 seronegative cohort members. Every donor gave a peripheral blood sample, and the peripheral blood mononuclear cells from that sample were used for TCR beta sequencing. The Qiagen DNeasy Blood Extraction Kit was used to extract genomic DNA from the blood cell samples. Overall study outcomes, separate from this receptor: Correlated functional status among segregating V segments might reflect linkage disequilibrium, but an unknown experimental factor could not be ruled out. In a later analysis, TCR association rates were found to vary across HLA loci, with the most associated TCRs seen for DRB1 alleles and the fewest for HLA-C alleles. Specific HLA alleles were associated with over 15,000 TCR beta sequences at a false discovery rate of 0.05 in a later analysis. A later analysis found that most CMV-associated TCR beta chains appeared HLA-restricted, with HLA associations seemingly driven largely by CMV exposure. Immune exposure information for the cohort was limited to CMV serostatus. Sequencing depth was assumed to be roughly uniform across donors in the presence/absence analyses, though that assumption may not hold. Assigning TCR associations to individual alleles was difficult when HLA alleles, especially DR and DQ, strongly co-occurred. Some IMGT-functional V segments, including TRBV6-2 and TRBV6-3, could not be told apart with the 87-base-pair reads, so those segments were excluded. The cohort was sequenced for TCR beta chains only, and without alpha or paired-chain data the features that could be detected were limited. Broadly in line with IMGT annotations, most TCR beta V segments showed up in productive rearrangements about 90% or about 30% of the time in an earlier analysis of approximately 600 of the donors. Most TCR sequences were seen in very few donors, while some public TCRs were found in many individuals. The earlier analysis of 450 to 700 of the donors excluded 15 to 20 rarely observed V segments, including chromosome 9 orphons, because counts were too low. A few of the identified cytomegalovirus-associated TCR beta chains were confirmed in vitro to be specific for cytomegalovirus antigens. Because some donors lacked HLA typing at each locus, the association tests relied only on the typed subset. A total of about 180 TCR beta chains were listed by the study as associated with cytomegalovirus. In both the original and validation cohorts, the classifier was reported to diagnose cytomegalovirus status with high specificity and sensitivity. According to a later analysis, parvovirus B19, influenza, CMV and Epstein-Barr virus appeared linked to several top co-occurrence clusters. A further reported finding was that TCR beta sequences accurately predicted the HLA-A and HLA-B alleles for most subjects in the first cohort. An association between a missense DCLRE1C variant and V-gene and J-gene trimming of TCR beta chains was found in a later genetic analysis and replicated in an independent cohort. A cluster of highly shared sequence variants was judged likely to represent a technical artifact of the sequencing pipeline. In a later genetic analysis, fewer N-insertions in productive TCRs were reported among donors in an Asian-associated ancestry cluster than the roughly 700-donor mean. A later analysis found that HLA-associated TCR beta chains were more clonally expanded and had lower generation probabilities than equally common non-associated chains. The authors suggested that the approach could potentially be extended to other disease states and immunological phenotypes.

The protocol used for the library was the immunoSEQ multiplex PCR assay. A mixture of 60 forward primers for TCR Vbeta segments and 13 reverse primers for TCR Jbeta segments was used in the multiplex PCR. Amplification of the CDR3 region of rearranged TCR beta genes was performed with a multiplex PCR assay on genomic DNA. The amplified TCR beta libraries were sequenced on the Illumina HiSeq System as 87-base-pair reads. The source study handled its data this way. A later analysis tallied tens of millions of unique TCR beta chains across the roughly 610 repertoires, and roughly 11 million of those chains were shared by two or more donors. Raw reads were error-corrected and collapsed into unique sequences by a nearest-neighbor algorithm in which closely related sequences were merged to remove PCR and sequencing errors. CDR3 sequences were aligned to IMGT reference sequences to assign V, D and J gene segments. For a sequence to be retained, at least a six-nucleotide match to both a V gene segment and a J gene segment was required. Rearrangements were classified as productive when the CDR3 lacked stop codons and remained in frame with V and J, and all other rearrangements were classified as non-productive. CDR3 was defined by IMGT convention, running from the second conserved V-encoded cysteine to the conserved J-encoded phenylalanine. The earlier analysis of 450 to 750 of the donors excluded any sequence lacking an unambiguous match to a single V gene segment. An earlier analysis of around 600 of the donors classified V segments as functional when productive rearrangements were above 56.7% and as segregating when the standard deviation between donors was above 5%. To diagnose cytomegalovirus status from the catalog of TCR beta chain sequences, a statistical classification framework was built. In a later analysis, V and J genes were assigned by comparing TCR nucleotide sequences against IMGT/GENE-DB human TR gene sequences. A later analysis assigned CDR3 sequences and most-parsimonious VDJ recombination scenarios with the TCRdist pipeline. In a later analysis, each TCR beta chain was defined by its CDR3 amino acid sequence together with its V-gene family, and reads lacking a unique V-gene family were excluded. To address suspected cross-contamination and a sequencing artifact, a later analysis removed roughly 640 highly shared, low-generation-probability nucleotide sequences. For each public chain, a later analysis derived a clonal expansion index from normalized ranks of inferred template counts within each repertoire. In a later analysis, generation probabilities were computed with a VDJ recombination model fitted to out-of-frame rearrangements, and the resulting probabilities were checked against IGoR. Hypergeometric tests were used in a later analysis to score TCR-TCR, TCR-HLA and TCR-CMV co-occurrence, with a repertoire-size bias correction applied to the TCR pairs. In a later analysis, false discovery rates were estimated by permuting HLA or CMV assignments 20 times. In a later analysis, co-occurring TCRs were grouped using DBSCAN, with TCRdist sequence similarity added in when clustering inside HLA-allele-positive subsets. For co-occurrence clustering, repertoires with fewer than 30,000 or more than 120,000 public chains were excluded, along with roughly 5 repertoires with anomalous nucleotide sharing. This is the immuneACCESS table as TCRdb keeps it, with only in-frame sequences that have V and J called. A part of the clones is gone; compared with another copy, unresolved V genes explain less than half, and the rest is unexplained. The DNA was the basis for D and trimming; V, J and clone size are from that table. Here the sample has about 240,000 clones; roughly 84% occur a single time. About 0.25% of the sample comes from the top ten.

Cut back by 0 bases and 10 bases, the V and J ends lie 11 bases apart. From a lookup of the germline V gene, CDR1 and CDR2 are SGDLS and YYNGEE. The cysteine opens and the phenylalanine closes a CDR3 of 14 amino acids. The DNA shown is the 42-base CDR3, in frame from base 1. The rearranged segments are TRBV9 and TRBJ1-6; the D gene is unclear. The TCR originated in a girl aged 2 to 9 in good health and CMV-seronegative. The sample was PBMCs. CDR3 region: CASSVGPGSSPLHF. The DNA sequence reads TGTGCCAGCAGCGTAGGGCCGGGGTCCTCACCCCTCCACTTT.